The 15 T cell receptor beta chains below come from one sample, sequenced in a study of cytomegalovirus exposure and HLA in healthy donors. 13 Jbeta primers and 60 Vbeta primers were used for the PCR. TCRdb's copy holds only in-frame clones and misses some; the assay was immunoSEQ multiplex PCR. The sample yields roughly 140,000 clones, 64% seen once. Sequencing used PBMCs. The receptors were gathered from a woman aged 30 to 39 in good health and CMV-seropositive.

The rearrangement uses TRBV2 and TRBJ1-4, with D possibly matching TRBD1 (5 bases). CDR3 size: 14 residues. With 8 bases removed from V and 11 bases from J, the gap between germline ends came to 21 bases. Germline CDR1 is SNHLY and CDR2 is FYNNEI. DNA of the CDR3: TGTGCCAGCGGACAAGGACGGGCCGCGGGGAAACTGTTTTTT. Residues: CASGQGRAAGKLFF.

The gene calls are TRBV6-1 and TRBJ1-3, with unresolved D. Trimming pared 1 base from V and 4 bases from J, leaving 11 bases between. Germline CDR1 is MNHNS and CDR2 is SASEGT. The CDR3 totals 15 residues. The CDR3 DNA is TGTGCCAGCAGTGAAGGGGTCGGCAGGGGAAACACCATATATTTT. This translates into CASSEGVGRGNTIYF.

This clone was detected once. This chain joins TRBV7-2 and TRBJ2-7; TRBD2 might be the D (6 bases). The V end lost 5 bases, the J end lost 3 bases, and 17 bases lay between the germline ends. There are 15 residues in the CDR3. From germline, CDR1 is SGHTA and CDR2 FQGNSA. CDR3 bases: TGTGCCAGCAGCAACACGGACTACTCATACTACGAGCAGTACTTC. It translates to CASSNTDYSYYEQYF.

The rearrangement uses TRBV29-1 and TRBJ1-4, with 9 bases that match TRBD1. Germline CDR1 and CDR2: SQVTM and ANQGSEA. Losses at the gene ends were 3 bases for V and 5 bases for J; bases not matched to a gene: 7. CDR3 size: 15 residues. The DNA of the CDR3 is TGCAGCGTTGAGCCCTCTGGGACAGGGAATGAAAAACTGTTTTTT. Translating it yields CSVEPSGTGNEKLFF.

The rearrangement uses TRBV5-1 and TRBJ2-1, with TRBD1 matching 9 bases. This CDR3 has 13 residues. The junction had 5 bases not matched to a gene; V was cut back by 3 bases and J by 10 bases. The V gene's germline CDR1 is SGHRS and CDR2 YFSETQ. The CDR3: CASSSMTGGEQFF. The DNA of the CDR3 is TGCGCCAGCAGCTCGATGACAGGGGGAGAGCAGTTCTTC.

This clone turned up a few times. This CDR3 is CASSQVAATYNEQFF. DNA for the CDR3: TGTGCCAGCAGCCAAGTAGCGGCGACCTACAATGAGCAGTTCTTC. This chain connects TRBV4-2 to TRBJ2-1, with a possible D match to TRBD2 (6 bases). This CDR3 comprises 15 residues. Trimming pared 1 base from V and 2 bases from J, leaving 9 bases between. The V gene's germline CDR1 is LGHNA and CDR2 YNFKEQ.

The gene calls are TRBV28 and TRBJ1-1; 8 bases agree with TRBD1. The J segment lost 1 base and the V segment lost 4 bases, leaving 5 bases of the junction unmatched. The germline gives CDR1 MDHEN, CDR2 SYDVKM. The CDR3 is 15 residues long. The DNA of the CDR3 is TGTGCCAGCAGTTCGGTGGACAGGGCGAACACTGAAGCTTTCTTT. This encodes CASSSVDRANTEAFF.

The chain joins TRBV2 to TRBJ1-1, with 7 bases that match TRBD1. The CDR3 sequence is 14 residues long. Per the germline V gene, CDR1 is SNHLY and CDR2 is FYNNEI. Trimming removed 4 bases from V and 0 bases from J; junction bases left unmatched: 2. The CDR3 DNA is TGTGCCAGCAGTGGACAGGGATTGAACACTGAAGCTTTCTTT. Translating it yields CASSGQGLNTEAFF. Using reference TRBV2 and TRBJ1-1 for the parts outside the CDR3, the full variable domain is EPEVTQTPSHQVTQMGQEVILRCVPISNHLYFYWYRQILGQKVEFLVSFYNNEISEKSEIFDDQFSVERPDGSNFTLKIRSTKLEDSAMYFCASSGQGLNTEAFFGQGTRLTVV.

This sequence joins TRBV6-1 and TRBJ2-1, with a possible D match to TRBD1 (5 bases). This CDR3 is built from 12 residues. Germline V gives CDR1 MNHNS, CDR2 SASEGT. Trimming stripped 4 bases from V and 8 bases from J, with 9 bases between. The CDR3 loop reads CASSGSGHEQFF. The DNA of the CDR3 is TGTGCCAGCAGTGGGTCAGGGCATGAGCAGTTCTTC.

The genes are TRBV6-5 and TRBJ2-7; the match to TRBD2 covers 11 bases. The CDR3 runs 16 residues. V trimming: 3 bases; J trimming: 3 bases; junction bases outside the gene matches: 7. Germline lookup yields CDR1 MNHEY and CDR2 SVGAGI. The CDR3 bases are TGTGCCAGCAGTTATTACGGGACTAGCGGACTCTACGAGCAGTACTTC. This translates into CASSYYGTSGLYEQYF.

V is TRBV5-6 and J is TRBJ1-2; D unresolved. The germline V gene encodes CDR1 SGHDT and CDR2 YYEEEE. V was clipped by 5 bases and J by 2 bases, with 13 bases between them. CDR3 size: 14 residues. In DNA, the CDR3 is TGTGCCAGCAGTCTGGTGTCCGGGAACTATGGCTACACCTTC. As protein: CASSLVSGNYGYTF.

The rearrangement joins TRBV7-9 to TRBJ2-3; a weak D match, TRBD2 (6 bases). This CDR3 has 15 residues. V dropped 3 bases and J dropped 4 bases, with 14 bases sitting between them. CDR1 SEHNR and CDR2 FQNEAQ come from the germline V gene (reference sequence). The CDR3 is CASSFGGENADTQYF. The CDR3 region has the DNA TGTGCCAGCAGCTTTGGCGGGGAAAACGCAGATACGCAGTATTTT.

The genes are TRBV7-9 and TRBJ1-2; D might be TRBD1 (5 bases). The CDR3 extends over 14 amino acids. CDR1 is SEHNR and CDR2 is FQNEAQ in the germline V gene (reference sequence). Trimming cost V 5 bases and J 5 bases, with 15 bases left between them. DNA of the CDR3: TGTGCCAGCAGCCTGACAGACTTTGGATATGGCTACACCTTC. It is translated as CASSLTDFGYGYTF.

This clone was seen just once. This chain links TRBV5-4 with TRBJ2-3; D remains ambiguous. From germline, CDR1 is SGHNT and CDR2 YYREEE (reference sequence). V gave up 1 base and J gave up 2 bases, with 8 bases separating them. The CDR3 runs to 14 residues. CDR3 loop: CASSLTALTDTQYF. The CDR3 nucleotides are TGTGCCAGCAGCTTGACAGCACTCACAGATACGCAGTATTTT.

V gene TRBV5-6 combines with J gene TRBJ2-1, with D unclear. This CDR3 is built from 13 residues. V gave up 0 bases and J gave up 9 bases, with 10 bases separating them. Germline CDR1 and CDR2: SGHDT and YYEEEE. The CDR3 coding sequence is TGTGCCAGCAGCTTGGTCGGGTTGGGTGAGCAGTTCTTC. Translated, it gives CASSLVGLGEQFF.